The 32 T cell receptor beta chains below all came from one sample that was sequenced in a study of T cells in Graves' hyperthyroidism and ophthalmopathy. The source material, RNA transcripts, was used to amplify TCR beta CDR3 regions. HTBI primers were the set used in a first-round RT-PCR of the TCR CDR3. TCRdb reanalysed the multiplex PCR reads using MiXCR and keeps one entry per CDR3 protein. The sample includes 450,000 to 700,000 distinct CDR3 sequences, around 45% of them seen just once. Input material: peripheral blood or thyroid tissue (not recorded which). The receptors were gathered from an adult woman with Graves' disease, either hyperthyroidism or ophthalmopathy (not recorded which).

CDR3: CASSVVGGEAFF. The CDR3 DNA sequence: TGTGCCAGCAGCGTAGTCGGGGGTGAAGCTTTCTTT. This chain joins TRBV9 and TRBJ1-1, with a possible D match to TRBD1 (5 bases). The CDR3 consists of 12 residues. Looked up from germline, CDR1 is SGDLS and CDR2 is YYNGEE. V lost 0 bases to trimming and J lost 7 bases, with 7 bases between them.

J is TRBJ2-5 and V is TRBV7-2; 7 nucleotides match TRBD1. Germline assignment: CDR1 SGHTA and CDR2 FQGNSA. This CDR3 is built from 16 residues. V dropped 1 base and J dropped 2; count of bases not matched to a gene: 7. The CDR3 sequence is CASSLVSGQRQETQYF. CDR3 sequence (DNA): TGTGCCAGCAGCTTAGTTTCGGGACAGAGGCAAGAGACCCAGTACTTC. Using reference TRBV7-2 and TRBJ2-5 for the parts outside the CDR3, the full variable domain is GAGVSQSPSNKVTEKGKDVELRCDPISGHTALYWYRQSLGQGLEFLIYFQGNSAPDKSGLPSDRFSAERTGGSVSTLTIQRTQQEDSAVYLCASSLVSGQRQETQYFGPGTRLLVL.

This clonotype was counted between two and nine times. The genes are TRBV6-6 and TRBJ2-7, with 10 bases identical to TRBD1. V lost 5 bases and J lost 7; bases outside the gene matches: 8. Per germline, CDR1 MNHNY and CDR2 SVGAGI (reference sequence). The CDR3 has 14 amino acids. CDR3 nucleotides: TGTGCCAGCAGTCTAAGACAGGGGGCAAGGGAGCAGTACTTC. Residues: CASSLRQGAREQYF.

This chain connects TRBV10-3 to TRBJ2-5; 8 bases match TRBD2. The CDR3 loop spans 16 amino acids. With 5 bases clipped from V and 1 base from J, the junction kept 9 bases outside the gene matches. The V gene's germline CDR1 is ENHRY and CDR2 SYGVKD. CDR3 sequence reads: CAISSLSREGQETQYF. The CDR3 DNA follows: TGTGCCATCAGTTCTCTTTCCCGGGAGGGCCAAGAGACCCAGTACTTC.

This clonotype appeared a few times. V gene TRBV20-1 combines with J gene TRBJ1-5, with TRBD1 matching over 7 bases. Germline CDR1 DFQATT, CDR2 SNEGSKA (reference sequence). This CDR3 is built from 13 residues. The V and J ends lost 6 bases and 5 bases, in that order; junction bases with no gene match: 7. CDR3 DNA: TGCAGTGCATCCAGACAGGGTTATCAGCCCCAGCATTTT. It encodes CSASRQGYQPQHF.

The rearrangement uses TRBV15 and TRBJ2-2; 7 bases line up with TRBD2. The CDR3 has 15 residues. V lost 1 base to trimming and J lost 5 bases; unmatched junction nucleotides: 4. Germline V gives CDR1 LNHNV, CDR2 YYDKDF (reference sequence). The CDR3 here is CATSRGGGETGELFF. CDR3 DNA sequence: TGTGCCACCAGCAGAGGGGGGGGTGAGACCGGGGAGCTGTTTTTT.

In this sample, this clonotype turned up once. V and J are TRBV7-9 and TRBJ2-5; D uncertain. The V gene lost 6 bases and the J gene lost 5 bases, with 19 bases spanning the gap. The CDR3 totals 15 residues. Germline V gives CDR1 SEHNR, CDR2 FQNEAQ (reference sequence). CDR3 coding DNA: TGTGCCAGCAGTTACTCGACCAGCAGGCAGGAGACCCAGTACTTC. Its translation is CASSYSTSRQETQYF.

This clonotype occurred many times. The CDR3: CASSPRLASGELFF. The DNA for the CDR3 is TGTGCCAGCAGCCCGAGACTAGCTTCAGGGGAGCTGTTTTTT. V is TRBV9 and J is TRBJ2-2, with TRBD2 identical over 7 bases. The ends lost 4 bases at V and 8 bases at J; junction bases unmatched: 8. CDR1 and CDR2 from the germline V gene are SGDLS and YYNGEE. The CDR3 loop spans 14 amino acids. Complete variable domain (other parts from reference TRBV9 and TRBJ2-2): DSGVTQTPKHLITATGQRVTLRCSPRSGDLSVYWYQQSLDQGLQFLIQYYNGEERAKGNILERFSAQQFPDLHSELNLSSLELGDSALYFCASSPRLASGELFFGEGSRLTVL.

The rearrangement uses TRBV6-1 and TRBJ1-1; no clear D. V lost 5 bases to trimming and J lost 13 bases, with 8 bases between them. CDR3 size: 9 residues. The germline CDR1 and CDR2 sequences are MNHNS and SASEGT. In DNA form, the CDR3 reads TGTGCCAGCAGTTTTGGGATTTTCTTT. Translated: CASSFGIFF.

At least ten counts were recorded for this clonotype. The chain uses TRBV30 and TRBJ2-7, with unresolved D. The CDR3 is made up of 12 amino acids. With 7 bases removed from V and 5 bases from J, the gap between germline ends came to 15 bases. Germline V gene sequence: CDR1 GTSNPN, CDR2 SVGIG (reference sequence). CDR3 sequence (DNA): TGTGCCTCTTGGACCTTGGCGGACGAGCAGTACTTC. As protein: CASWTLADEQYF.

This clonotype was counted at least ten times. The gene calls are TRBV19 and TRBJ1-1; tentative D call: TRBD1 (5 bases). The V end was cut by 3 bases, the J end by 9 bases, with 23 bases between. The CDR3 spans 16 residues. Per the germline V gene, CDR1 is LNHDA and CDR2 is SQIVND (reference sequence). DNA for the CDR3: TGTGCCAGTAGTATGCGGGGAGGGGCCGGACAACTGAAAGCTTTCTTT. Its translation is CASSMRGGAGQLKAFF.

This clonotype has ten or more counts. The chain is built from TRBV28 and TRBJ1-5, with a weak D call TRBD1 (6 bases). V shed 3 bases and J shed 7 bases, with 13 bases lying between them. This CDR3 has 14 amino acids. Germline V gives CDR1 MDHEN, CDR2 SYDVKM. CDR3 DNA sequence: TGTGCCAGCAGTTTGGAGGGGGAGTGGCAGCCCCAGCATTTT. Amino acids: CASSLEGEWQPQHF.

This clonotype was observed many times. CDR3 bases: TGCGCCAGCAGCCAAGATCGGACAGAAAATCAGCCCCAGCATTTT. This codes for CASSQDRTENQPQHF. The gene calls are TRBV4-1 and TRBJ1-5; a weak D match, TRBD1 (6 bases). This CDR3 comprises 15 residues. V shed 0 bases and J shed 4 bases, with 10 bases lying between them. The germline CDR1 and CDR2 sequences are MGHRA and YSYEKL.

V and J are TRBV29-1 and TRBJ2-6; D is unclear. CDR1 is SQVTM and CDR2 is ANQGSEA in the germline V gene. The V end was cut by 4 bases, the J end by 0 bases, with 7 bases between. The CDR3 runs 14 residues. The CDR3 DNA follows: TGCAGCGTTGGTGCGAGCTCTGGGGCCAACGTCCTGACTTTC. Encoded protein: CSVGASSGANVLTF.

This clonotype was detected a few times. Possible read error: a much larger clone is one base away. The CDR3 DNA reads TGTGCCAGCAGTTACTACGAGCAGTACTTC. Translating gives CASSYYEQYF. V gene TRBV6-6 combines with J gene TRBJ2-7; D call uncertain. The CDR3 runs 10 residues. Trimming took 1 base from V and 5 from J, leaving 0 bases between them. Per the germline V gene, CDR1 is MNHNY and CDR2 is SVGAGI (reference sequence).

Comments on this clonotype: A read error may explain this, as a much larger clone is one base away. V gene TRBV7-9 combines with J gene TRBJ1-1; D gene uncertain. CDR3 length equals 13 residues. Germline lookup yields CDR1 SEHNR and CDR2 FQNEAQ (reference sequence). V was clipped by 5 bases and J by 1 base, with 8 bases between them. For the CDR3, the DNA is TGTGCCAGCAGCACGGACTCGAACACTGAAGCTTTCTTT. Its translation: CASSTDSNTEAFF.

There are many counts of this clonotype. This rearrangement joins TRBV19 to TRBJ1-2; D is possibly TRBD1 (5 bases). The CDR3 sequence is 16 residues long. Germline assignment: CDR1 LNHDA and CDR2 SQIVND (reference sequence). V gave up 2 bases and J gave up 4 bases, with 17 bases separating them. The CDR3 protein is CASSIPSGTGGYGYTF. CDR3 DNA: TGTGCCAGTAGTATACCTTCGGGCACCGGGGGCTATGGCTACACCTTC.

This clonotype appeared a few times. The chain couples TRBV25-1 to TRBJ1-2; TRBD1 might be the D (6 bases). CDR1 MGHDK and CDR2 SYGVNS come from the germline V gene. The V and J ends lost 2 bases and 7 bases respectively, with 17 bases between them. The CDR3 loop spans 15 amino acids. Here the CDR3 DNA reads TGTGCCAGCAGTGAAATGGGAGGGGGTTTCGGTGGCTACACCTTC. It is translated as CASSEMGGGFGGYTF.

CDR3 coding DNA: TGTGCCTGGAGTGTAGGTAGCGGGAACCACGAGCAGTACTTC. Protein product: CAWSVGSGNHEQYF. The chain combines TRBV30 with TRBJ2-7; 8 nucleotides match TRBD2. The CDR3 covers 14 residues. With V trimmed by 0 bases and J by 5 bases, 6 bases remained unmatched. CDR1 and CDR2 from the germline V gene are GTSNPN and SVGIG (reference sequence).

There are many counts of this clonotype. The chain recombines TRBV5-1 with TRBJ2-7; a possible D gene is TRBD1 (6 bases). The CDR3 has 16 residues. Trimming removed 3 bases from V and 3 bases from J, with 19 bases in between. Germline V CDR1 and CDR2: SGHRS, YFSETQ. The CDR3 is CASSYTHPDSDYEQYF. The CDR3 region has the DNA TGCGCCAGCAGCTACACCCACCCGGACAGTGACTACGAGCAGTACTTC.

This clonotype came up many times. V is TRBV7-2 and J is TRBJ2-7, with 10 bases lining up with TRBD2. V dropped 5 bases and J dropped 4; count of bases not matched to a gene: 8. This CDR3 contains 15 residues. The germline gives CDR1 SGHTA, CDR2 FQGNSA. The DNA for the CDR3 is TGTGCCAGCAGCCGCCGGGGGACTAGCGCGTACGAGCAGTACTTC. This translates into CASSRRGTSAYEQYF.

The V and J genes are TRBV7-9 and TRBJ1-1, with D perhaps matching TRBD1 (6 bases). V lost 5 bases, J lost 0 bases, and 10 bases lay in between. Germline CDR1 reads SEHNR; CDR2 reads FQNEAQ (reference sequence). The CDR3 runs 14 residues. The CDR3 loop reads CASSHGGMNTEAFF. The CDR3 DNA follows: TGTGCCAGCAGCCACGGGGGCATGAACACTGAAGCTTTCTTT. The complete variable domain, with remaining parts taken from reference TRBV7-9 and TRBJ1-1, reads DTGVSQNPRHKITKRGQNVTFRCDPISEHNRLYWYRQTLGQGPEFLTYFQNEAQLEKSRLLSDRFSAERPKGSFSTLEIQRTEQGDSAMYLCASSHGGMNTEAFFGQGTRLTVV.

As DNA, the CDR3 is TGTGCCAGCAGCAATTCTAGCGGCAGCTCGAACACCGGGGAGCTGTTTTTT. Amino acids: CASSNSSGSSNTGELFF. The chain carries TRBV9 and TRBJ2-2, with TRBD2 identical over 7 bases. The CDR3 length is 17 residues. V lost 4 bases and J lost 0; bases outside the gene matches: 9. Per germline, CDR1 SGDLS and CDR2 YYNGEE.

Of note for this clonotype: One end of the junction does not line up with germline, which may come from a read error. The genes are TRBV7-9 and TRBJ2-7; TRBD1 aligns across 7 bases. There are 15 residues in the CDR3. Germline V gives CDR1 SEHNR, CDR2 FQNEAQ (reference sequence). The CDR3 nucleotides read TGCGCCAGCAGCCAAGATGACAGGGCTTCCTACGAGCAGTACTTC. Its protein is CASSQDDRASYEQYF.

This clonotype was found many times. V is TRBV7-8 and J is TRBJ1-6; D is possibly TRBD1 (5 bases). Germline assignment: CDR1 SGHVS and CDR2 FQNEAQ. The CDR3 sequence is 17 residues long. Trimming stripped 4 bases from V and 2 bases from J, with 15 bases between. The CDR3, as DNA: TGTGCCAGCAGCTATGGACACGGGCGGACCTATAATTCACCCCTCCACTTT. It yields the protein CASSYGHGRTYNSPLHF.

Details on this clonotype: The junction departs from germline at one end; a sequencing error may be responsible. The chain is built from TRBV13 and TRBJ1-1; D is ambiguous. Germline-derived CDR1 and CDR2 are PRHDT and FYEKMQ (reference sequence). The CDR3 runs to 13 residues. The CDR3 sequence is CASSPLRNTGAFF. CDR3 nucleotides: TGTGCCAGCAGTCCCCTCCGGAACACTGGAGCTTTCTTT.

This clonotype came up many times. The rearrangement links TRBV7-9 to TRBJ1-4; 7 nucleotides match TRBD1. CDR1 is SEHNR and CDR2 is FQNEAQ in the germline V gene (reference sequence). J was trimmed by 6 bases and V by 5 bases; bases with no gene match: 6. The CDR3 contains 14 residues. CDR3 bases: TGTGCCAGCAGCAGGACAGGACCCGATGAAAAACTGTTTTTT. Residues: CASSRTGPDEKLFF.

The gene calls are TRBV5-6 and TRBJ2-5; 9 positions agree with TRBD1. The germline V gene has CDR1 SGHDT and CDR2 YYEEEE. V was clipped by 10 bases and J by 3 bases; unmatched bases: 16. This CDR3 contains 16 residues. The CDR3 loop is CAASMLGRTGEETQYF. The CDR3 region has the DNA TGTGCCGCGTCAATGTTGGGCAGGACAGGGGAAGAGACCCAGTACTTC.

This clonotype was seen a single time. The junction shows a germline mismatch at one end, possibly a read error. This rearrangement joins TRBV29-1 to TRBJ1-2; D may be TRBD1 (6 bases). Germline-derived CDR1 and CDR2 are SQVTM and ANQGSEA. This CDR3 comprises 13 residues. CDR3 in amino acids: CSVGEGGDYGYTF. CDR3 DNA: TGCAGCGTTGGGGAGGGGGGTGACTACGGCTACACCTTC.

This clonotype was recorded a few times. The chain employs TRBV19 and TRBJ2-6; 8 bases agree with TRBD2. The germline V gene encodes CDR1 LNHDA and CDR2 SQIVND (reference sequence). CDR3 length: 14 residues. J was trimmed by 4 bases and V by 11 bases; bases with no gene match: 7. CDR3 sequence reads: CAWSGGGGANVLTF. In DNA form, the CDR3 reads TGTGCCTGGAGCGGGGGTGGGGGGGCCAACGTCCTGACTTTC.

CDR3 residues: CASSEFPGRDVGETQYF. The CDR3 DNA follows: TGTGCCAGCAGTGAATTCCCGGGGAGGGACGTCGGGGAGACCCAGTACTTC. This rearrangement joins TRBV25-1 to TRBJ2-5; TRBD2 agrees at 7 bases. V shed 1 base and J 5 bases; nucleotides not matched to a gene: 13. Germline-derived CDR1 and CDR2 are MGHDK and SYGVNS. This CDR3 has 17 residues.

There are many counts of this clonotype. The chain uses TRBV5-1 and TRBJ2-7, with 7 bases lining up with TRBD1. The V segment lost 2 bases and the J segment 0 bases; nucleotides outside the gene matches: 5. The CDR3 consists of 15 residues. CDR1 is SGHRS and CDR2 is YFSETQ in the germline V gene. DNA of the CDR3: TGCGCCAGCAGCTTCGCGGACAGGCTCTCCTACGAGCAGTACTTC. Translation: CASSFADRLSYEQYF.